Listed below are T cell receptor beta chains from one sample, sequenced in a study of radiation and T cells in renal cell carcinoma. Clones were read by immunoSEQ multiplex PCR, and TCRdb kept only the in-frame ones, dropping some. This sample has 70,000 or so clones, with about 80% found just once. Sequencing used blood, obtained from a patient whose treatment included radiotherapy and nephrectomy. These receptors originate from a man in his 60s with renal cell carcinoma. Both conserved end residues are part of each CDR3. The D gene is left open where the match is weak. Size is omitted from some rows. Given values are once, few, many or a class for expanded clones.

j_gene: TRBJ2-1
abundance: -
v_gene: TRBV10-3
d_gene: TRBD2
CDR3aa: CAISPGTSGTYNEQFF
CDR3nt: TGTGCCATCAGCCCCGGGACTAGCGGGACTTACAATGAGCAGTTCTTC

j_gene: TRBJ1-1
abundance: few
v_gene: TRBV7-8
d_gene: -
CDR3aa: CASSLVQGNTEAFF
CDR3nt: TGTGCCAGCAGCTTAGTACAGGGGAACACTGAAGCTTTCTTT

j_gene: TRBJ2-3
abundance: -
v_gene: TRBV10-3
d_gene: TRBD1
CDR3aa: CAISPRDSFTDTQYF
CDR3nt: TGTGCCATCAGCCCCCGGGACAGTTTCACAGATACGCAGTATTTT

j_gene: TRBJ2-5
abundance: -
v_gene: TRBV5-6
d_gene: TRBD2
CDR3aa: CASCHRVAGGQGTQYF
CDR3nt: TGTGCCAGCTGTCATCGGGTAGCGGGAGGCCAAGGGACCCAGTACTTC

j_gene: TRBJ2-3
abundance: -
v_gene: TRBV15
d_gene: -
CDR3aa: CATSRYSGGGGTDTQYF
CDR3nt: TGTGCCACCAGCAGATACTCAGGGGGGGGAGGCACAGATACGCAGTATTTT

j_gene: TRBJ2-3
abundance: -
v_gene: TRBV18
d_gene: -
CDR3aa: CASSTSSPDTQYF
CDR3nt: TGTGCCAGCTCAACTAGTAGCCCAGATACGCAGTATTTT

j_gene: TRBJ1-1
abundance: -
v_gene: TRBV5-6
d_gene: -
CDR3aa: CASSFWMNTEAFF
CDR3nt: TGTGCCAGCAGCTTTTGGATGAACACTGAAGCTTTCTTT

j_gene: TRBJ2-6
abundance: -
v_gene: TRBV23-1
d_gene: -
CDR3aa: CASLLHRAGSGANVLTF
CDR3nt: TGCGCCAGCCTCCTCCATCGGGCCGGGTCTGGGGCCAACGTCCTGACTTTC

j_gene: TRBJ2-4
abundance: -
v_gene: TRBV7-9
d_gene: -
CDR3aa: CASSSLHTGTKNIQYF
CDR3nt: TGTGCCAGCAGCTCCCTACACACAGGGACCAAAAACATTCAGTACTTC

j_gene: TRBJ1-1
abundance: few
v_gene: TRBV27
d_gene: TRBD1
CDR3aa: CATGQANTEAFF
CDR3nt: TGTGCCACCGGACAGGCGAACACTGAAGCTTTCTTT

j_gene: TRBJ2-7
abundance: -
v_gene: TRBV7-9
d_gene: -
CDR3aa: CASTPDGSYEQYF
CDR3nt: TGTGCCAGCACCCCGGACGGCTCCTACGAGCAGTACTTC

j_gene: TRBJ2-1
abundance: -
v_gene: TRBV7-9
d_gene: -
CDR3aa: CASSLVGREQFF
CDR3nt: TGTGCCAGCAGCTTGGTGGGACGAGAGCAGTTCTTC

j_gene: TRBJ1-4
abundance: -
v_gene: TRBV20-1
d_gene: -
CDR3aa: CSARGSEKLFF
CDR3nt: TGCAGTGCTAGGGGGAGTGAAAAACTGTTTTTT

j_gene: TRBJ2-5
abundance: -
v_gene: TRBV4-1
d_gene: TRBD2
CDR3aa: CASSHNLAGEGQETQYF
CDR3nt: TGCGCCAGCAGCCACAACCTAGCGGGAGAAGGGCAAGAGACCCAGTACTTC

j_gene: TRBJ2-7
abundance: -
v_gene: TRBV4-2
d_gene: -
CDR3aa: CASSQVPGPRNLLHEQYF
CDR3nt: TGTGCCAGCAGCCAAGTGCCAGGACCGAGAAACCTCCTACATGAGCAGTACTTC

j_gene: TRBJ2-5
abundance: -
v_gene: TRBV30
d_gene: -
CDR3aa: CAWAGISKTQYF
CDR3nt: TGTGCCTGGGCAGGGATCTCGAAGACCCAGTACTTC

j_gene: TRBJ2-1
abundance: -
v_gene: TRBV5-1
d_gene: TRBD1
CDR3aa: CASRPDRGRDNEQFF
CDR3nt: TGCGCCAGCAGACCAGACAGGGGGCGAGACAATGAGCAGTTCTTC

j_gene: TRBJ1-4
abundance: -
v_gene: TRBV7-2
d_gene: TRBD1
CDR3aa: CASSSRQGIGEKLFF
CDR3nt: TGTGCCAGCAGCAGTCGACAGGGAATAGGTGAAAAACTGTTTTTT

j_gene: TRBJ1-1
abundance: many
v_gene: TRBV7-2
d_gene: TRBD1
CDR3aa: CASSPQGRRTEAFF
CDR3nt: TGTGCCAGCAGCCCACAGGGGCGGCGGACTGAAGCTTTCTTT

j_gene: TRBJ1-4
abundance: -
v_gene: TRBV18
d_gene: TRBD1
CDR3aa: CASSPPTGVSLFF
CDR3nt: TGTGCCAGCTCACCACCTACAGGGGTGTCACTGTTTTTT

j_gene: TRBJ2-4
abundance: -
v_gene: TRBV7-9
d_gene: -
CDR3aa: CASSLDSGDIQYF
CDR3nt: TGTGCCAGCAGCTTAGATTCGGGAGACATTCAGTACTTC

j_gene: TRBJ1-1
abundance: once
v_gene: TRBV18
d_gene: -
CDR3aa: CASSPNGGTAMDTEAFF
CDR3nt: TGTGCCAGCTCACCTAACGGGGGAACGGCTATGGACACTGAAGCTTTCTTT

j_gene: TRBJ2-7
abundance: -
v_gene: TRBV5-1
d_gene: -
CDR3aa: CASSRDRQGPYEQYF
CDR3nt: TGCGCCAGCAGTCGTGACAGGCAAGGACCCTACGAGCAGTACTTC

j_gene: TRBJ2-7
abundance: -
v_gene: TRBV7-2
d_gene: -
CDR3aa: CASSFPRGFGYEQYF
CDR3nt: TGTGCCAGCAGCTTCCCCAGGGGTTTTGGCTACGAGCAGTACTTC

j_gene: TRBJ2-3
abundance: -
v_gene: TRBV4-2
d_gene: -
CDR3aa: CASSQVVVQDTQYF
CDR3nt: TGTGCCAGCAGCCAAGTGGTAGTTCAGGATACGCAGTATTTT

j_gene: TRBJ2-5
abundance: -
v_gene: TRBV13
d_gene: -
CDR3aa: CASSLVSETQYF
CDR3nt: TGTGCCAGCAGCTTAGTTTCCGAGACCCAGTACTTC

j_gene: TRBJ2-5
abundance: -
v_gene: TRBV7-2
d_gene: -
CDR3aa: CASSLLTDSRETQYF
CDR3nt: TGTGCCAGCAGCTTACTCACGGACAGTCGGGAGACCCAGTACTTC

j_gene: TRBJ1-4
abundance: -
v_gene: TRBV2
d_gene: -
CDR3aa: CASTIQGTNEKLFF
CDR3nt: TGTGCCAGCACCATACAGGGAACTAATGAAAAACTGTTTTTT

j_gene: TRBJ2-1
abundance: -
v_gene: TRBV19
d_gene: TRBD1
CDR3aa: CATTLDRGNEQFF
CDR3nt: TGTGCCACCACCTTGGACAGGGGAAATGAGCAGTTCTTC

j_gene: TRBJ2-1
abundance: -
v_gene: TRBV7-4
d_gene: -
CDR3aa: CASSLDNCSYNEQFF
CDR3nt: TGTGCCAGCAGCCTGGACAACTGCTCCTACAATGAGCAGTTCTTC

j_gene: TRBJ1-1
abundance: once
v_gene: TRBV7-3
d_gene: TRBD1
CDR3aa: CASSLRQGSEAFF
CDR3nt: TGTGCCAGCAGCTTACGACAGGGCAGTGAAGCTTTCTTT

j_gene: TRBJ1-2
abundance: -
v_gene: TRBV27
d_gene: -
CDR3aa: CASSFGGVDYGYTF
CDR3nt: TGTGCCAGCAGTTTCGGCGGGGTTGACTATGGCTACACCTTC

j_gene: TRBJ2-1
abundance: -
v_gene: TRBV28
d_gene: -
CDR3aa: CASSSPLASRSGNEQFF
CDR3nt: TGTGCCAGCAGTTCCCCTCTCGCTAGCAGATCGGGCAATGAGCAGTTCTTC

j_gene: TRBJ2-5
abundance: -
v_gene: TRBV2
d_gene: -
CDR3aa: CASSVDRYQETQYF
CDR3nt: TGTGCCAGCAGCGTAGACAGGTATCAAGAGACCCAGTACTTC

j_gene: TRBJ2-7
abundance: -
v_gene: TRBV7-9
d_gene: -
CDR3aa: CASSRPGPTAYEQYF
CDR3nt: TGTGCCAGCAGCCGGCCGGGCCCCACAGCCTACGAGCAGTACTTC

j_gene: TRBJ2-5
abundance: -
v_gene: TRBV14
d_gene: -
CDR3aa: CASSHIIPGTRVAETQYF
CDR3nt: TGTGCCAGCAGCCATATTATTCCCGGGACTCGGGTCGCAGAGACCCAGTACTTC

j_gene: TRBJ1-5
abundance: once
v_gene: TRBV7-9
d_gene: -
CDR3aa: CASSQDGDQPQHF
CDR3nt: TGTGCCAGCAGCCAGGACGGGGATCAGCCCCAGCATTTT

j_gene: TRBJ2-3
abundance: -
v_gene: TRBV5-1
d_gene: TRBD2
CDR3aa: CASSQRTSGSTDTQYF
CDR3nt: TGCGCCAGCAGCCAGAGGACTAGCGGGAGCACAGATACGCAGTATTTT

j_gene: TRBJ1-4
abundance: once
v_gene: TRBV5-4
d_gene: TRBD1
CDR3aa: CASSRDRGKGEKLFF
CDR3nt: TGTGCCAGCAGCCGGGACAGGGGGAAAGGCGAAAAACTGTTTTTT

j_gene: TRBJ1-4
abundance: -
v_gene: TRBV10-3
d_gene: -
CDR3aa: CAISDVREKLFF
CDR3nt: TGTGCCATCAGTGACGTACGGGAAAAACTGTTTTTT